What follows describes a single T cell receptor (beta chain). The antigen is unknown. The data were taken from a study of T cells expressing NK-cell markers. CDR1 and CDR2 (germline): SGHVS, FNYEAQ. The CDR3 contains 16 residues. Study-wide results and caveats: Where a few donors were concerned, these clonotypes also led the CD3+CD56-NKG2C+ fraction.

Following a re-call of the 5' RACE reads, TCRdb has one entry per CDR3 protein and lacks DNA. This listing includes around 260,000 distinct CDR3 sequences. The clonotype was recovered from a woman between 18 and 75 years old in good health. The material sequenced was blood T cells: a sorted CD56 or NKG2C T cell subset, CD4+ or CD8+ T cells, or bulk PBMC T cells (not recorded which). V and J are TRBV7-6 and TRBJ1-6; absent DNA, TCRdb's TRBD1 call cannot be checked. Here the CDR3 reads CASSDSPGHPNPPLHF.